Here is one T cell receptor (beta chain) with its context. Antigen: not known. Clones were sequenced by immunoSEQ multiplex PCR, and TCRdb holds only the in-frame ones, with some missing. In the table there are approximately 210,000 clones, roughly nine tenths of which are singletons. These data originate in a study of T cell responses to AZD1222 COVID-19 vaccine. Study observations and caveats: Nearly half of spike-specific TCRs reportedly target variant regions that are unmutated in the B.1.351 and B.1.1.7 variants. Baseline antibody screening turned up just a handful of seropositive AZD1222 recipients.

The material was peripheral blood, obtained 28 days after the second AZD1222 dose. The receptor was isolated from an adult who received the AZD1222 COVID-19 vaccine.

CDR3 nucleotide sequence: TGCAGTGCTAGTCAACCAGGGAACTATGGCTACACCTTC. As protein: CSASQPGNYGYTF. This rearrangement joins TRBV20-1 to TRBJ1-2; tentatively, D is TRBD1 (5 bases). The CDR3 covers 13 residues. The V and J ends lost 3 bases and 2 bases respectively, with 10 bases between them. The germline gives CDR1 DFQATT, CDR2 SNEGSKA (reference sequence).